This entry features one TCR beta chain sequence. Deletions cut 5 bases from V and 6 bases from J, with 11 bases between. This CDR3 spans 14 amino acids. CDR1 is SEHNR and CDR2 is FQNEAQ in the germline V gene (reference sequence). The entry originates in a study of blood T cell repertoires in COVID-19. Background on the study: COVID-19 samples, acute and convalescent, were from the United States, Italy and Spain.

In the source study's methods: The assay estimated nucleated cells by amplifying reference gene primers. Measured with immunoSEQ multiplex PCR; TCRdb has only the in-frame clones, and not every one. Clonal size and the V and J genes are those of that table, whereas D and trimming came from the DNA. This repertoire shows approximately 240,000 clones, approximately 79% found once; its top ten account for roughly 4%. This TCR derives from a middle-aged woman with active or convalescent COVID-19. The chain employs TRBV7-9 and TRBJ1-6, with a weak D call TRBD1 (6 bases). Sequencing was performed on peripheral blood. The CDR3, as DNA: TGTGCCAGCAGCCCCCGAGGGGGTAATTCACCCCTCCACTTT. Translated, it gives CASSPRGGNSPLHF.